The 23 T cell receptor beta chains presented below share a single source sample, sequenced in a study of T cells in localized non-small cell lung cancer. Clones were sequenced by immunoSEQ multiplex PCR, and TCRdb holds only the in-frame ones, with some missing. Of roughly 2,100 clones in the sample, 20% to 25% were seen once. This sample comprised lung tumor tissue, obtained before any cancer treatment. The receptor set was obtained from a woman aged 35-75 years with stage II squamous cell lung carcinoma.

The rearrangement uses TRBV19 and TRBJ1-3, with D unclear. Trimming took 5 bases from V and 0 from J, leaving 11 bases between them. The length of the CDR3 is 15 residues. CDR1 and CDR2 from the germline V gene are LNHDA and SQIVND (reference sequence). CDR3 sequence (DNA): TGTGCCAGTAGTCTCAGACGGAGCTCTGGAAACACCATATATTTT. Residues: CASSLRRSSGNTIYF.

The V and J genes are TRBV6-8 and TRBJ2-2; D unclear. The germline V gene has CDR1 MNHGY and CDR2 SAAAGT. This CDR3 spans 16 amino acids. Trimming cost V 7 bases and J 1 base, with 16 bases left between them. CDR3 DNA: TGTGCCAGCACTGGATCGGGTGGGGTGAACACCGGGGAGCTGTTTTTT. This codes for CASTGSGGVNTGELFF.

This rearrangement joins TRBV10-2 to TRBJ1-1, with D unclear. The germline CDR1 and CDR2 sequences are WSHSY and SAAADI. This CDR3 has 14 amino acids. V gave up 0 bases and J gave up 1 base, with 6 bases separating them. CDR3 nucleotides: TGCGCCAGCAGTGAGTCGAGCGGGAACACTGAAGCTTTCTTT. Translated: CASSESSGNTEAFF.

The chain recombines TRBV6-8 with TRBJ1-1; D unresolved. The germline V and J ends were trimmed by 2 bases and 1 base, with 5 bases remaining between them. Germline assignment: CDR1 MNHGY and CDR2 SAAAGT. This CDR3 comprises 13 residues. The CDR3 protein is CASSYTGNTEAFF. CDR3 nucleotides: TGTGCCAGCAGTTACACCGGGAACACTGAAGCTTTCTTT.

Only a few counts were recorded for this clone. The V gene is TRBV6-8, the J gene TRBJ2-7; either TRBD1 or TRBD2 may supply D (5 bases each). Germline CDR1 MNHGY, CDR2 SAAAGT. The CDR3 runs to 14 residues. The V and J ends lost 2 bases and 3 bases respectively, with 11 bases between them. The CDR3 loop reads CASSYLGADYEQYF. In nucleotides, the CDR3 is TGTGCCAGCAGTTACCTCGGGGCGGACTACGAGCAGTACTTC.

The V call is TRBV4-1, the J call TRBJ2-5; D tentatively reads TRBD1 or TRBD2 (5 bases each). The CDR3 has 18 residues. Per the germline V gene, CDR1 is MGHRA and CDR2 is YSYEKL. V was cut by 0 bases and J by 1 base, with 18 bases left in between. In DNA, the CDR3 is TGCGCCAGCAGCCAAGATCGGGGCCTTGGTACACTCCAAGAGACCCAGTACTTC. It codes for CASSQDRGLGTLQETQYF.

CDR3 protein: CASSLRGTDTQYF. CDR3 nucleotides: TGTGCCAGCAGCCTCAGGGGCACAGATACGCAGTATTTT. The rearrangement links TRBV9 to TRBJ2-3; D possibly corresponds to TRBD1 (5 bases). Germline loops: CDR1 SGDLS, CDR2 YYNGEE. Trimming shortened V by 4 bases and J by 1 base, and 7 bases separated the two germline ends. This CDR3 is 13 amino acids long. Full variable domain (remainder filled in from reference TRBV9 and TRBJ2-3): DSGVTQTPKHLITATGQRVTLRCSPRSGDLSVYWYQQSLDQGLQFLIQYYNGEERAKGNILERFSAQQFPDLHSELNLSSLELGDSALYFCASSLRGTDTQYFGPGTRLTVL.

By share, this clone ranks as medium-sized. The chain carries TRBV9 and TRBJ2-7; possibly TRBD1 for D (5 bases). Trimming cost V 4 bases and J 0 bases, with 11 bases left between them. The CDR3 is made up of 14 amino acids. Germline lookup yields CDR1 SGDLS and CDR2 YYNGEE. CDR3 amino acids: CASSFRGPSYEQYF. The CDR3 coding sequence is TGTGCCAGCAGCTTTAGGGGCCCCTCCTACGAGCAGTACTTC.

The chain joins TRBV25-1 to TRBJ2-3; no firm D call. Germline V gene sequence: CDR1 MGHDK, CDR2 SYGVNS. Trimming stripped 2 bases from V and 3 bases from J, with 9 bases between. The CDR3 has 14 amino acids. The CDR3 loop reads CASSEIYGTDTQYF. For the CDR3, the DNA is TGTGCCAGCAGTGAAATTTACGGGACAGATACGCAGTATTTT. The variable domain in full, completed from reference TRBV25-1 and TRBJ2-3, reads EADIYQTPRYLVIGTGKKITLECSQTMGHDKMYWYQQDPGMELHLIHYSYGVNSTEKGDLSSESTVSRIRTEHFPLTLESARPSHTSQYLCASSEIYGTDTQYFGPGTRLTVL.

The chain links TRBV18 to TRBJ1-1; possibly TRBD1 for D (5 bases). Trimming took off 6 bases at V and 1 base at J, with 9 bases between the two ends. This CDR3 comprises 13 residues. From germline, CDR1 is KGHSH and CDR2 LQKENI. The CDR3 DNA follows: TGTGCCAGCTCCCTCGGACAGAACACTGAAGCTTTCTTT. Translating gives CASSLGQNTEAFF.

The CDR3 nucleotides read TGTGCCAGCAGCTTACCCCCAGGGACCGGAATGGCGGGTACGCAGTATTTT. Its translation: CASSLPPGTGMAGTQYF. This chain joins TRBV11-3 and TRBJ2-3, with D possibly being TRBD1 or TRBD2 (5 bases each). V shed 2 bases and J shed 8 bases, with 23 bases lying between them. The CDR3 spans 17 residues. Germline loops: CDR1 SGHNT, CDR2 YENEEA.

This clone has only a few counts. The rearrangement links TRBV11-3 to TRBJ1-5; TRBD1 matches 9 bases. V trimming: 3 bases; J trimming: 1 base; junction bases outside the gene matches: 10. CDR3 length: 18 residues. Germline V lookup: CDR1 SGHNT, CDR2 YENEEA. The CDR3 DNA reads as TGTGCCAGCAGCTTGGGTACAGGGGGCTTCGGCAGCAATCAGCCCCAGCATTTT. Protein product: CASSLGTGGFGSNQPQHF.

By share of the sample, this clone is medium-sized. The gene calls are TRBV11-3 and TRBJ1-2; 9 positions agree with TRBD1. The CDR3 loop spans 16 amino acids. The germline V gene encodes CDR1 SGHNT and CDR2 YENEEA. V lost 3 bases, J lost 4 bases, and 9 bases stayed unmatched. The CDR3 DNA reads TGTGCCAGCAGCTTGGAACGCGACAGGGGGGCCTATGGCTACACCTTC. This encodes CASSLERDRGAYGYTF.

This clone was counted a few times. The rearrangement links TRBV11-3 to TRBJ2-3, with D unresolved. The CDR3 length is 14 residues. CDR1 and CDR2 (germline): SGHNT, YENEEA. Trimming removed 2 bases from V and 2 bases from J, with 8 bases in between. For the CDR3, the DNA is TGTGCCAGCAGCTTACGAGCGATCACAGATACGCAGTATTTT. Its translation is CASSLRAITDTQYF.

This sequence joins TRBV30 and TRBJ2-5; TRBD1 aligns across 7 bases. CDR3 length: 16 amino acids. CDR1 is GTSNPN, CDR2 SVGIG, per germline (reference sequence). The trim removed 2 bases at V and 1 base at J, leaving 10 bases unmatched. CDR3 amino acids: CAWSSATGKLQETQYF. CDR3 nucleotides: TGTGCCTGGAGTTCTGCGACAGGGAAACTCCAAGAGACCCAGTACTTC.

J is TRBJ1-2 and V is TRBV28; D may be TRBD1 (5 bases). The ends were cut back, 3 bases at V and 6 bases at J, with 26 bases in the middle. Germline V CDR1 and CDR2: MDHEN, SYDVKM. This CDR3 contains 18 residues. The CDR3, as DNA: TGTGCCAGCAGTTTTCTCGGTCCAGGGTTAGCCGAATCTAATGGCTACACCTTC. Translated, it gives CASSFLGPGLAESNGYTF.

DNA for the CDR3: TGTGCCTGGAGTCCGCCCGGGGTCGGTAATGAAAAACTGTTTTTT. As protein: CAWSPPGVGNEKLFF. The chain uses TRBV30 and TRBJ1-4, with D unresolved. Trimming shortened V by 2 bases and J by 4 bases, and 14 bases separated the two germline ends. This CDR3 is 15 amino acids long. The germline gives CDR1 GTSNPN, CDR2 SVGIG (reference sequence). Full variable domain (rest looked up from reference TRBV30 and TRBJ1-4): SQTIHQWPATLVQPVGSPLSLECTVEGTSNPNLYWYRQAAGRGLQLLFYSVGIGQISSEVPQNLSASRPQDRQFILSSKKLLLSDSGFYLCAWSPPGVGNEKLFFGSGTQLSVL.

This chain uses TRBV9 with TRBJ1-5; 12 bases map to TRBD1. The CDR3 extends over 15 amino acids. With V trimmed by 2 bases and J by 6 bases, 3 bases remained unmatched. Germline V lookup: CDR1 SGDLS, CDR2 YYNGEE. CDR3 in DNA: TGTGCCAGCAGCGTGGGACAGGGGGCAGTTCAGCCCCAGCATTTT. It is translated as CASSVGQGAVQPQHF.

By its share, this clone is medium-sized. This chain connects TRBV6-8 to TRBJ2-7; 11 nucleotides match TRBD2. The trim removed 8 bases at V and 6 bases at J, leaving 12 bases unmatched. CDR3 size: 15 residues. Germline CDR1 is MNHGY and CDR2 is SAAAGT. Here the CDR3 DNA reads TGTGCCAGCGAGGCTAGCGGGGGGTACGTGATCGAGCAGTACTTC. Its protein product is CASEASGGYVIEQYF.

This clone has more than one count but fewer than ten. The chain links TRBV19 to TRBJ2-7; a possible D gene is TRBD2 (5 bases). The CDR3 runs to 12 residues. The V end was cut by 5 bases, the J end by 5 bases, with 10 bases between. The germline CDR1 and CDR2 sequences are LNHDA and SQIVND (reference sequence). CDR3 DNA sequence: TGTGCCAGTAGTCCCCAGAGGGACGAGCAGTACTTC. Encoded protein: CASSPQRDEQYF.

Only a few counts were recorded for this clone. The genes are TRBV11-3 and TRBJ2-2; D not certain. This CDR3 is built from 15 residues. Germline CDR1 and CDR2: SGHNT and YENEEA. V lost 5 bases and J 5 bases, leaving 15 bases between the germline ends. This CDR3 is CASSPSGVVTGELFF. The CDR3 DNA is TGTGCCAGCAGCCCGAGTGGGGTGGTTACCGGGGAGCTGTTTTTT.

The chain joins TRBV14 to TRBJ2-1; 12 bases are a match to TRBD2. The CDR3 sequence is 16 residues long. The germline gives CDR1 SGHDN, CDR2 FVKESK. Trimming cost V 0 bases and J 7 bases; bases outside gene matches: 4. CDR3: CASSQDLAGGRNEQFF. CDR3 bases: TGTGCCAGCAGCCAAGATCTAGCGGGGGGGAGGAATGAGCAGTTCTTC.

This chain uses TRBV18 with TRBJ2-7; D gene ambiguous. Germline CDR1 KGHSH, CDR2 LQKENI. Trimming cost V 5 bases and J 4 bases, with 12 bases left between them. This CDR3 contains 13 residues. The CDR3 DNA follows: TGTGCCAGCTCAGGTATTAACCCTTACGAGCAGTACTTC. Translating it yields CASSGINPYEQYF.